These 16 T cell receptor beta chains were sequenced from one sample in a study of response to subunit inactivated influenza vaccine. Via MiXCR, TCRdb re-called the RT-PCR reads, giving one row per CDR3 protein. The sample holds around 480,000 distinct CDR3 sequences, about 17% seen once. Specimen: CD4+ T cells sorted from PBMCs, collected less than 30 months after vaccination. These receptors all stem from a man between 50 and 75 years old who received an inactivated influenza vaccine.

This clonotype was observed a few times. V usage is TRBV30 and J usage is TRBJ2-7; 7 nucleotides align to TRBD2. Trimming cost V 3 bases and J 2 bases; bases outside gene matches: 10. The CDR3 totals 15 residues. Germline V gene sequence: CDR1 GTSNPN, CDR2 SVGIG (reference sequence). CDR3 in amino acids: CAWRPAGDATYEQYF. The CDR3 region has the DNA TGTGCCTGGAGGCCGGCGGGGGATGCTACCTACGAGCAGTACTTC.

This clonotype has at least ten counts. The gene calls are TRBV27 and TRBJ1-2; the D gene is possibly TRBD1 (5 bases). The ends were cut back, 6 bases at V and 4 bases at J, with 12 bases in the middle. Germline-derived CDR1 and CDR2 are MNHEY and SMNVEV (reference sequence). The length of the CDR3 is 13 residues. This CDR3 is CASSLREGYGYTF. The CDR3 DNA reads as TGTGCCAGCAGCCTCAGGGAGGGCTATGGCTACACCTTC.

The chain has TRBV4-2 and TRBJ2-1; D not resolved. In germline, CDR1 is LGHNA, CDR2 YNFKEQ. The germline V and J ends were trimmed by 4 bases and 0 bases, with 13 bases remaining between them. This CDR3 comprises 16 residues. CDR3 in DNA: TGTGCCAGCAGCCCCGGGCAGTATAGCTCCTACAATGAGCAGTTCTTC. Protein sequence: CASSPGQYSSYNEQFF.

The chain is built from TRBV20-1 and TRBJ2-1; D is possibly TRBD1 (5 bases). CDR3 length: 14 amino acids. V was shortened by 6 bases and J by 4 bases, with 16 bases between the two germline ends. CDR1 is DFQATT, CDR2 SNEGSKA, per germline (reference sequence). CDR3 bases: TGCAGTGCCGAACCCGAATCAGGGTACAATGAGCAGTTCTTC. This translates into CSAEPESGYNEQFF.

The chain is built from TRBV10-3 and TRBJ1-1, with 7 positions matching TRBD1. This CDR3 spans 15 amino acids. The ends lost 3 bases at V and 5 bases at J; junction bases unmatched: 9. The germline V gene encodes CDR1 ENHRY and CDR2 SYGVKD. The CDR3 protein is CAISDGTGEGTEAFF. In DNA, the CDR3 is TGTGCCATCAGTGATGGCACAGGGGAGGGGACTGAAGCTTTCTTT.

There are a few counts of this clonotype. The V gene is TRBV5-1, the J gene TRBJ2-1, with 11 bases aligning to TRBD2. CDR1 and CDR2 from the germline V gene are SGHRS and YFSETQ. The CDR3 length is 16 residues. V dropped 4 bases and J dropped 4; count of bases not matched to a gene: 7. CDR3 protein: CASSQAGTSGYNEQFF. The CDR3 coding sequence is TGCGCCAGCAGCCAAGCGGGGACTAGCGGTTACAATGAGCAGTTCTTC.

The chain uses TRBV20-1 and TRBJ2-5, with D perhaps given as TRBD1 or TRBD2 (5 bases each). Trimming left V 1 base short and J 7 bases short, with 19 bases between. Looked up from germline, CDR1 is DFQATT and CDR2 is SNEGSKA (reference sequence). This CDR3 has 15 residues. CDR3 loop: CSARATYGTGATQYF. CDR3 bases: TGCAGTGCTAGAGCCACCTACGGGACCGGAGCGACCCAGTACTTC.

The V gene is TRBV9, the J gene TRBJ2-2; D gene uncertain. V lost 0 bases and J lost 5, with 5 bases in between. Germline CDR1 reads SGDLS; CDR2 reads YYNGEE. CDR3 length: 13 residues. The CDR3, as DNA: TGTGCCAGCAGCGTAGCGGTAACCGGGGAGCTGTTTTTT. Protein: CASSVAVTGELFF.

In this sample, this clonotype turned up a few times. The CDR3, as DNA: TGTGCCAGCAGCTCCCAGCAAGGTTACGAGCAGTACTTC. Translation gives CASSSQQGYEQYF. This chain uses TRBV7-2 with TRBJ2-7, with D unresolved. There are 13 residues in the CDR3. The germline CDR1 and CDR2 sequences are SGHTA and FQGNSA. V lost 4 bases and J 4 bases, leaving 11 bases between the germline ends.

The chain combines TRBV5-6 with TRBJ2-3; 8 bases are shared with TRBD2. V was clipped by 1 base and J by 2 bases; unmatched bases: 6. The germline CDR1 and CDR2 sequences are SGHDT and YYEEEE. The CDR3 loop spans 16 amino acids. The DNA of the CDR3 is TGTGCCAGCAGCTTGACGCTTAGCGGGAACACAGATACGCAGTATTTT. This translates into CASSLTLSGNTDTQYF.

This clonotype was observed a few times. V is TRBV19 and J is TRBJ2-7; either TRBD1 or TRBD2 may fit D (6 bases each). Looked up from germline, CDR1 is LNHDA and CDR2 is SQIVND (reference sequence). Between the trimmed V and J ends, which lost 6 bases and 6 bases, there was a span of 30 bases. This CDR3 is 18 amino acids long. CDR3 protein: CASSTQGLHRGGALEQYF. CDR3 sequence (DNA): TGTGCCAGTAGCACACAGGGACTCCACCGAGGAGGAGCCCTCGAGCAGTACTTC.

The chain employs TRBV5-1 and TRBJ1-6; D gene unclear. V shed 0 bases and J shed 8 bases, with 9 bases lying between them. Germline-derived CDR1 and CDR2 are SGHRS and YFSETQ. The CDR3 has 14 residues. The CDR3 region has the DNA TGCGCCAGCAGCTTGGAACCGACCGATTCACCCCTCCACTTT. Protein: CASSLEPTDSPLHF.

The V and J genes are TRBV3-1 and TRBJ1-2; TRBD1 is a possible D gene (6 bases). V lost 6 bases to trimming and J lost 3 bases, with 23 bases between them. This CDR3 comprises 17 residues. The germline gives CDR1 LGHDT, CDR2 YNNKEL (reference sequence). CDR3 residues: CASSPGRGSTGDYGYTF. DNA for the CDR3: TGTGCCAGCAGTCCTGGCAGGGGAAGTACGGGTGACTATGGCTACACCTTC.

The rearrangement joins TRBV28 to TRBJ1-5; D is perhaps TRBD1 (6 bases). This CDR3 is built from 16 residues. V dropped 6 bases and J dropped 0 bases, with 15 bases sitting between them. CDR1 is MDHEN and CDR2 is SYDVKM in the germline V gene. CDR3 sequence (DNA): TGTGCCAGCAGAAATTTGGGGGCATATAGCAATCAGCCCCAGCATTTT. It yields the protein CASRNLGAYSNQPQHF.

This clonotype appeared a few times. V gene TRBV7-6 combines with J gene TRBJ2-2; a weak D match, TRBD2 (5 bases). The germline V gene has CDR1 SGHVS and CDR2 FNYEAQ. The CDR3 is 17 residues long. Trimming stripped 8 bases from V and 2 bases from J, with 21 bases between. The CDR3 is CASGILPGLDNTGELFF. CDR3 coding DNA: TGTGCCAGCGGTATTTTACCGGGATTAGACAACACCGGGGAGCTGTTTTTT.

This CDR3 is CSAPGGRDTDTQYF. The CDR3, as DNA: TGCAGTGCCCCGGGGGGGCGGGACACAGATACGCAGTATTTT. The chain combines TRBV20-1 with TRBJ2-3, with 8 positions matching TRBD2. Germline CDR1 reads DFQATT; CDR2 reads SNEGSKA (reference sequence). The V gene end was trimmed by 6 bases and the J gene end by 2 bases; junction bases not matched to a gene: 7. This CDR3 is 14 amino acids long.